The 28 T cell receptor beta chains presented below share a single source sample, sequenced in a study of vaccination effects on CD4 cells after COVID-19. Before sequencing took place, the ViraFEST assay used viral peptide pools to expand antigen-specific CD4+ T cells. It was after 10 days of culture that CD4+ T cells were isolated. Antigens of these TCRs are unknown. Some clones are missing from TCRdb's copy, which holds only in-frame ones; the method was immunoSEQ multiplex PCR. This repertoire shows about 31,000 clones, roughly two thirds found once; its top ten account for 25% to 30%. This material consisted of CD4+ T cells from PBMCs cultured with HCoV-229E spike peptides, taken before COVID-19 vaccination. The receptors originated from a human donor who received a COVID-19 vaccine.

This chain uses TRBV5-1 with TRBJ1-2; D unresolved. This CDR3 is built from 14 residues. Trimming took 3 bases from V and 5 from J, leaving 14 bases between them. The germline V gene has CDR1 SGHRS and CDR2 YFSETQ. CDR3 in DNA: TGCGCCAGCAGCTCGGCGAATTCTGAGTATGGCTACACCTTC. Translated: CASSSANSEYGYTF.

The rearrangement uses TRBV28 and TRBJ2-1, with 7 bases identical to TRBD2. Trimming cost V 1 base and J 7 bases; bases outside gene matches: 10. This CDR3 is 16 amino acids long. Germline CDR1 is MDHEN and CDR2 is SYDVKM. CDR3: CASSLLEGGRINEQFF. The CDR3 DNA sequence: TGTGCCAGCAGTTTATTAGAAGGCGGGAGAATAAATGAGCAGTTCTTC. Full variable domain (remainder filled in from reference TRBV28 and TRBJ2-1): DVKVTQSSRYLVKRTGEKVFLECVQDMDHENMFWYRQDPGLGLRLIYFSYDVKMKEKGDIPEGYSVSREKKERFSLILESASTNQTSMYLCASSLLEGGRINEQFFGPGTRLTVL.

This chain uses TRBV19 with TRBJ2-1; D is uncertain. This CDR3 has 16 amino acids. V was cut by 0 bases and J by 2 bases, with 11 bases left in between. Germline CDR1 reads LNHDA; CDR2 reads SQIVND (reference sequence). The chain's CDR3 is CASSIEARPTYNEQFF. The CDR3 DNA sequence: TGTGCCAGTAGTATAGAGGCCAGGCCTACCTACAATGAGCAGTTCTTC.

The CDR3 DNA reads as TGTGCCAGCAGCCAGGGACAGGCACACCGAGGTGAAAAACTGTTTTTT. Its translation: CASSQGQAHRGEKLFF. The chain recombines TRBV5-6 with TRBJ1-4, with 8 bases matching TRBD1. This CDR3 has 16 residues. Trimming removed 4 bases from V and 7 bases from J; junction bases left unmatched: 12. The germline V gene encodes CDR1 SGHDT and CDR2 YYEEEE.

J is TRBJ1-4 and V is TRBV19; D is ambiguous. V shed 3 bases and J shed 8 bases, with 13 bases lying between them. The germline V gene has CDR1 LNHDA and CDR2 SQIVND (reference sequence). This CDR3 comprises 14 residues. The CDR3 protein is CASSIGQYREKLFF. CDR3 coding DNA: TGTGCCAGTAGTATTGGCCAGTATAGGGAAAAACTGTTTTTT.

CDR3 region: CASTRVGGDEQFF. CDR3 DNA sequence: TGTGCCAGCACCCGGGTGGGGGGCGATGAGCAGTTCTTC. The chain links TRBV6-5 to TRBJ2-1; D may match TRBD1 or TRBD2 (6 bases each). Trimming shortened V by 7 bases and J by 8 bases, and 15 bases separated the two germline ends. CDR1 and CDR2 from the germline V gene are MNHEY and SVGAGI. This CDR3 has 13 residues.

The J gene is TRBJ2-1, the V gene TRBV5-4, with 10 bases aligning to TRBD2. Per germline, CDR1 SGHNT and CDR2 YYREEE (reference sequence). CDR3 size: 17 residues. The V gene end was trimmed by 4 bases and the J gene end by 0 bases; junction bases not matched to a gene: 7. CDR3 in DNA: TGTGCCAGCAGCCCCGGGACTAGCGCGAGCTCCTACAATGAGCAGTTCTTC. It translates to CASSPGTSASSYNEQFF.

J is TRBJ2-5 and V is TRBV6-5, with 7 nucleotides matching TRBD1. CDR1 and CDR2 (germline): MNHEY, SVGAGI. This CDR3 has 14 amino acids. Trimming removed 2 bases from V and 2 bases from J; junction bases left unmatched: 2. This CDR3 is CASSYRDSQETQYF. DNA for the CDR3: TGTGCCAGCAGTTACCGGGACAGTCAAGAGACCCAGTACTTC.

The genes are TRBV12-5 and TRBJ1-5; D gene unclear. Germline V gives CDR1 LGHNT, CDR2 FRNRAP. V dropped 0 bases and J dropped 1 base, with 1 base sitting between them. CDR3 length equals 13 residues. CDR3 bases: TGTGCTAGTGGTTTGGTGAGCAATCAGCCCCAGCATTTT. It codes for CASGLVSNQPQHF.

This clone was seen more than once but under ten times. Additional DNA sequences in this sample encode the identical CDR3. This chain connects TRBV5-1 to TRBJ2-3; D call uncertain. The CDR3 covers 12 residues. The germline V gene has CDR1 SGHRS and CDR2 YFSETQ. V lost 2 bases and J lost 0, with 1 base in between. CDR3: CASSFSTDTQYF. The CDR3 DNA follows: TGCGCCAGCAGCTTTAGCACAGATACGCAGTATTTT.

CDR3 sequence: CASSLAEGEKLFF. In DNA form, the CDR3 reads TGTGCCAGCAGCTTAGCTGAGGGGGAAAAACTGTTTTTT. The chain employs TRBV7-9 and TRBJ1-4, with a weak D call TRBD1 (5 bases). Trimming took 0 bases from V and 8 from J, leaving 7 bases between them. The CDR3 runs 13 residues. Germline V lookup: CDR1 SEHNR, CDR2 FQNEAQ (reference sequence).

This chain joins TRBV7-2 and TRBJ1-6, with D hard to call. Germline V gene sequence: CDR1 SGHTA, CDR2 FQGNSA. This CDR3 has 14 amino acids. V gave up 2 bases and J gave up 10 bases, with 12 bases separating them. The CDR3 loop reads CASSLKWGESPLHF. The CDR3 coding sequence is TGTGCCAGCAGCTTAAAATGGGGTGAGTCACCCCTCCACTTT.

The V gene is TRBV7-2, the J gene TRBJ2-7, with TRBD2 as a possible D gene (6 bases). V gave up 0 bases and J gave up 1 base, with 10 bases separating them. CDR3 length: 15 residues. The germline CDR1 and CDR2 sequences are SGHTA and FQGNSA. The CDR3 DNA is TGTGCCAGCAGCTTAGCGAGTAGCGGATCCTACGAGCAGTACTTC. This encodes CASSLASSGSYEQYF. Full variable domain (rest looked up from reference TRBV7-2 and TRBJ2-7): GAGVSQSPSNKVTEKGKDVELRCDPISGHTALYWYRQSLGQGLEFLIYFQGNSAPDKSGLPSDRFSAERTGGSVSTLTIQRTQQEDSAVYLCASSLASSGSYEQYFGPGTRLTVT.

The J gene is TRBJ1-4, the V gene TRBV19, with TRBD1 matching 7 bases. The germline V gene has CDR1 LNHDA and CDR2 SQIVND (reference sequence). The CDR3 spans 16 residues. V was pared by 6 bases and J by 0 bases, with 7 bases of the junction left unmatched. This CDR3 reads CASRGGTGSTNEKLFF. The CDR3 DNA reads TGTGCCAGTAGAGGGGGCACAGGTTCAACTAATGAAAAACTGTTTTTT. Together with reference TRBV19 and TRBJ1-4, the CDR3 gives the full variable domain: DGGITQSPKYLFRKEGQNVTLSCEQNLNHDAMYWYRQDPGQGLRLIYYSQIVNDFQKGDIAEGYSVSREKKESFPLTVTSAQKNPTAFYLCASRGGTGSTNEKLFFGSGTQLSVL.

As DNA, the CDR3 is TGTGCCAGCAGCCGGACAGGGGCGGAAAGGAATTCACCCCTCCACTTT. Amino acids: CASSRTGAERNSPLHF. The gene calls are TRBV28 and TRBJ1-6, with 9 positions matching TRBD1. This CDR3 spans 16 amino acids. CDR1 MDHEN and CDR2 SYDVKM come from the germline V gene. V lost 6 bases, J lost 7 bases, and 10 bases stayed unmatched.

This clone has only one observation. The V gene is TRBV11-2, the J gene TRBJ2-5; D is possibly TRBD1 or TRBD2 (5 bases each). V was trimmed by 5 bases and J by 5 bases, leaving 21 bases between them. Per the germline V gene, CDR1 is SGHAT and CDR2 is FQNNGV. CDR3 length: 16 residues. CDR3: CASSPGILGTRETQYF. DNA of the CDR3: TGTGCCAGCAGCCCGGGGATACTAGGGACGAGGGAGACCCAGTACTTC.

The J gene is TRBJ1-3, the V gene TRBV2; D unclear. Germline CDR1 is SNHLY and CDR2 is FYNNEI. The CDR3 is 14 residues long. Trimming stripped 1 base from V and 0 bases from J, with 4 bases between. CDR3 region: CASSEGSSGNTIYF. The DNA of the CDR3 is TGTGCCAGCAGTGAAGGGAGCTCTGGAAACACCATATATTTT.

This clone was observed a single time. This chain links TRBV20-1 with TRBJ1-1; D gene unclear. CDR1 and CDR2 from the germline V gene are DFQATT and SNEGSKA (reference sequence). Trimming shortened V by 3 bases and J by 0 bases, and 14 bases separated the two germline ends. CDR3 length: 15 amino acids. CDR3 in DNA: TGCAGTGCTAGTACGGGAGGATCCGTGAACACTGAAGCTTTCTTT. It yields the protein CSASTGGSVNTEAFF.

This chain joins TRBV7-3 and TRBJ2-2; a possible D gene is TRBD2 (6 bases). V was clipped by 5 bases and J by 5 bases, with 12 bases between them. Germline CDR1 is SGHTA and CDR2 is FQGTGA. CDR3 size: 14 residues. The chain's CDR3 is CASSAKGRTGELFF. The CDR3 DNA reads TGTGCCAGCAGCGCAAAAGGGAGGACCGGGGAGCTGTTTTTT.

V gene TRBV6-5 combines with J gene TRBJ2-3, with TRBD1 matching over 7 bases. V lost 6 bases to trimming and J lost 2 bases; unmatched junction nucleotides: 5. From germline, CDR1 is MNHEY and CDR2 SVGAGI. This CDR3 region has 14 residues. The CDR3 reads CASSPGQITDTQYF. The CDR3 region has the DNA TGTGCCAGCAGCCCGGGACAGATCACAGATACGCAGTATTTT.

CDR3 in DNA: TGTGCCACGGGGACAGGCAAGAATGAAAAACTGTTTTTT. This gives the protein CATGTGKNEKLFF. This sequence joins TRBV24-1 and TRBJ1-4; 8 bases map to TRBD1. Per the germline V gene, CDR1 is KGHDR and CDR2 is SFDVKD. The CDR3 runs 13 residues. The V segment lost 10 bases and the J segment 5 bases; nucleotides outside the gene matches: 5.

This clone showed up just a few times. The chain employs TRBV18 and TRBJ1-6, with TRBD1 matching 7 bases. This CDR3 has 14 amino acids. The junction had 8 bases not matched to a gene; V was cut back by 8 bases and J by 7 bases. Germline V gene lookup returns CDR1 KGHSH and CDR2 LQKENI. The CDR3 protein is CASRATGENSPLHF. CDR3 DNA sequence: TGTGCCAGCCGAGCCACAGGGGAGAATTCACCCCTCCACTTT.

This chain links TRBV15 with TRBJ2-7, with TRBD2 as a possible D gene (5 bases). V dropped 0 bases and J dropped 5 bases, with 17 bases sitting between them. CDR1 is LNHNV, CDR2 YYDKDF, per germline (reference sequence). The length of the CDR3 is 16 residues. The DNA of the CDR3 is TGTGCCACCAGCAGAGATTTTGGGCGTCACGGGAACGAGCAGTACTTC. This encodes CATSRDFGRHGNEQYF.

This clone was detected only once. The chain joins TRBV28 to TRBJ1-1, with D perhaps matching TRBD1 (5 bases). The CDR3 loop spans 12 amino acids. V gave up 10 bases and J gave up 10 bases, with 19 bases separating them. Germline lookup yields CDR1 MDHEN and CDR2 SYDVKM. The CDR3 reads CATSVGTGGAFF. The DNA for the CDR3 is TGTGCCACCTCAGTGGGGACGGGAGGAGCTTTCTTT.

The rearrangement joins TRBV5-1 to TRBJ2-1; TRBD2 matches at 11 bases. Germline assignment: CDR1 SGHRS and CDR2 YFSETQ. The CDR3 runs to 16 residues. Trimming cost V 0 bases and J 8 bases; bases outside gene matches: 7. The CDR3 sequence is CASSLAGTSGLDEQFF. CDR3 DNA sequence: TGCGCCAGCAGCTTGGCCGGGACTAGCGGCCTCGATGAGCAGTTCTTC.

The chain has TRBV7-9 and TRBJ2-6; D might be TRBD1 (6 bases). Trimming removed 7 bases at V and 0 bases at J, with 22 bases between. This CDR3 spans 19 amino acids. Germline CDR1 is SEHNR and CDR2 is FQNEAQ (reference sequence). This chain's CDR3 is CASIPRRGQHYSGANVLTF. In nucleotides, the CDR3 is TGTGCCAGCATCCCTCGTCGAGGACAGCACTACTCTGGGGCCAACGTCCTGACTTTC. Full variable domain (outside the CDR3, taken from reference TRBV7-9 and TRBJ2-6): DTGVSQNPRHKITKRGQNVTFRCDPISEHNRLYWYRQTLGQGPEFLTYFQNEAQLEKSRLLSDRFSAERPKGSFSTLEIQRTEQGDSAMYLCASIPRRGQHYSGANVLTFGAGSRLTVL.

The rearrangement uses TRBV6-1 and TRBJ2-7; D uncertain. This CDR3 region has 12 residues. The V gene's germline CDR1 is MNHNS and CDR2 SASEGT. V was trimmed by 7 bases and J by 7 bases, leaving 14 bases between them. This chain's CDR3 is CASIAARLEQYF. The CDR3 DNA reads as TGTGCCAGCATCGCCGCGAGGCTGGAGCAGTACTTC.

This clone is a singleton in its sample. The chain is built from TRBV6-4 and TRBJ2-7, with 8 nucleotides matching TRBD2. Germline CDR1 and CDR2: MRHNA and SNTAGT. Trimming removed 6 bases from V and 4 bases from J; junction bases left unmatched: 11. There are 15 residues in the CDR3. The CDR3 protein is CASSGRAFLLYEQYF. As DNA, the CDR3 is TGTGCCAGCAGCGGGAGGGCCTTCCTTTTATACGAGCAGTACTTC.